This TCR beta chain was sequenced in a study of T cells in Graves' hyperthyroidism and ophthalmopathy. Trimming left V 1 base short and J 5 bases short, with 5 bases between. This CDR3 contains 12 residues. Amplification targeted TCR beta CDR3 regions from RNA transcripts. HTBI primers drove first-round RT-PCR of the TCR CDR3. TCRdb used MiXCR to reprocess the multiplex PCR reads, holding one entry per CDR3 protein. The sample has around 430,000 distinct CDR3 sequences, under 15% seen once. This clonotype occurred many times. The sample comprised blood. The TCR comes from a woman aged 30 to 39 with Graves' hyperthyroidism. The chain joins TRBV12-3 or TRBV12-4 to TRBJ1-2; the D is unclear. The CDR3 DNA is TGTGCCAGCAGTTTAGTGCCTTATGGCTACACCTTC. Amino acid sequence: CASSLVPYGYTF.